These 18 T cell receptor beta chains share one sample of origin, sequenced in a study of brain T cells in children with intractable seizures. Libraries were prepared by immunoSEQ multiplex PCR; TCRdb keeps only in-frame clonotypes and omits some of them. There are about 340,000 clones in the sample; about 94% occur only once, and roughly 5.7% lies in the top ten. Sample time point: blood from clinic visit 5 months post-surgery; TSC patient then seizure free. Sequencing was performed on peripheral blood, taken roughly 5 months after surgery. These TCRs come from a boy younger than two with tuberous sclerosis and intractable seizures.

The chain combines TRBV6-2 or TRBV6-3 with TRBJ1-2, with a tentative D call TRBD1 (6 bases). V lost 4 bases to trimming and J lost 4 bases, with 7 bases between them. The CDR3 consists of 12 residues. Germline CDR1 and CDR2: MNHEY and SVGEGT. The CDR3 nucleotides read TGTGCCAGCAGTTTGGACAGCTATGGCTACACCTTC. Its translation: CASSLDSYGYTF.

The chain carries TRBV6-5 and TRBJ2-7; no definite D call. V dropped 5 bases and J dropped 0 bases, with 8 bases sitting between them. The CDR3 runs to 13 residues. Germline V gene sequence: CDR1 MNHEY, CDR2 SVGAGI. CDR3 protein: CASSITTSYEQYF. CDR3 sequence (DNA): TGTGCCAGCAGTATTACCACCTCCTACGAGCAGTACTTC.

This clone is labeled medium-sized. The CDR3 protein is CASSLSEGQRNSPLHF. The CDR3 DNA sequence: TGTGCCAGCAGTTTGAGTGAAGGACAGCGAAATTCACCCCTCCACTTT. V is TRBV6-5 and J is TRBJ1-6; possibly TRBD1 for D (6 bases). Germline assignment: CDR1 MNHEY and CDR2 SVGAGI. This CDR3 has 16 residues. V was pared by 4 bases and J by 7 bases, with 17 bases between.

Details on this clone: This sample also contains other DNA sequences that code for the same CDR3. The rearrangement joins TRBV6-5 to TRBJ1-6; unclear D gene. Per the germline V gene, CDR1 is MNHEY and CDR2 is SVGAGI. This CDR3 is built from 12 residues. V dropped 2 bases and J dropped 7 bases, with 3 bases sitting between them. The CDR3 spells CASSYGNSPLHF. CDR3 nucleotide sequence: TGTGCCAGCAGTTACGGGAATTCACCCCTCCACTTT.

As regards this clone: Since no conserved phenylalanine or tryptophan closes the CDR3, a read error is the likely cause. It is unclear where the CDR3 begins or ends on the DNA, so no DNA is shown, and the CDR3 is as TCRdb lists it. The chain is built from TRBV30 and TRBJ2-7. The length of the CDR3 is 12 amino acids, counting both ends. Germline values: CDR1 GTSNPN, CDR2 SVGIG (reference sequence). The CDR3 here is CAWRHGTSKVSI.

The V and J genes are TRBV2 and TRBJ1-6, with 7 nucleotides matching TRBD1. This CDR3 is 17 amino acids long. J gave up 4 bases and V 2 bases, and 8 bases lay outside the gene matches. Germline V gene data show CDR1 as SNHLY and CDR2 as FYNNEI. CDR3 residues: CASSEMKGGNYNSPLHF. CDR3 bases: TGTGCCAGCAGTGAAATGAAAGGGGGCAATTATAATTCACCCCTCCACTTT.

This clone was seen more than once but under ten times. This chain links TRBV18 with TRBJ2-3; 12 bases are a match to TRBD2. Germline V gene lookup returns CDR1 KGHSH and CDR2 LQKENI. The CDR3 sequence is 16 residues long. V trimming: 5 bases; J trimming: 2 bases; junction bases outside the gene matches: 5. CDR3 loop: CASSLRTSGTTDTQYF. The DNA of the CDR3 is TGTGCCAGCTCATTAAGGACTAGCGGGACCACAGATACGCAGTATTTT.

The chain uses TRBV7-3 and TRBJ2-1; D gene unclear. The CDR3 loop spans 16 amino acids. V was pared by 5 bases and J by 4 bases, with 18 bases between. CDR1 SGHTA and CDR2 FQGTGA come from the germline V gene. The CDR3 reads CASSPALVPGYNEQFF. DNA for the CDR3: TGTGCCAGCAGCCCGGCTTTGGTCCCAGGTTACAATGAGCAGTTCTTC.

The chain is built from TRBV6-6 and TRBJ1-1; TRBD1 aligns across 10 bases. CDR3 length: 14 amino acids. CDR1 MNHNY and CDR2 SVGAGI come from the germline V gene (reference sequence). V shed 7 bases, J shed 6 bases, and the junction held 8 bases outside the gene matches. CDR3 nucleotides: TGTGCCAGCACCGCCGGGACAGGGGCCTCTGAAGCTTTCTTT. Translated, it gives CASTAGTGASEAFF.

V is TRBV28 and J is TRBJ2-1, with D perhaps matching TRBD1 or TRBD2 (5 bases each). The germline gives CDR1 MDHEN, CDR2 SYDVKM. With 3 bases removed from V and 7 bases from J, the gap between germline ends came to 13 bases. The CDR3 totals 14 residues. The DNA of the CDR3 is TGTGCCAGCAGTTTCGGGACCAGTCGAAATGAGCAGTTCTTC. This encodes CASSFGTSRNEQFF.

This sequence joins TRBV5-1 and TRBJ2-1; 10 bases are a match to TRBD2. Looked up from germline, CDR1 is SGHRS and CDR2 is YFSETQ. The CDR3 runs to 16 residues. The trim removed 0 bases at V and 2 bases at J, leaving 2 bases unmatched. The CDR3 bases are TGCGCCAGCAGCTTGGGAGCGGGAGGGGCCTACAATGAGCAGTTCTTC. It translates to CASSLGAGGAYNEQFF.

The rearrangement links TRBV7-2 to TRBJ2-5; a possible D gene is TRBD2 (5 bases). Germline V gene lookup returns CDR1 SGHTA and CDR2 FQGNSA. The CDR3 length is 14 residues. Trimming stripped 5 bases from V and 0 bases from J, with 10 bases between. CDR3: CASSRGSYQETQYF. The CDR3 nucleotides are TGTGCCAGCAGCCGCGGGTCGTACCAAGAGACCCAGTACTTC.

V is TRBV7-3 and J is TRBJ2-6; TRBD2 matches 11 bases. Germline values: CDR1 SGHTA, CDR2 FQGTGA. J gave up 0 bases and V 5 bases, and 15 bases lay outside the gene matches. This CDR3 comprises 21 residues. DNA for the CDR3: TGTGCCAGCAGCCAAAGGGGGTGGACTAGCGGGCAACCCTCTGGGGCCAACGTCCTGACTTTC. It encodes CASSQRGWTSGQPSGANVLTF.

The genes are TRBV6-5 and TRBJ1-2, with D tentatively TRBD1 (6 bases). Trimming stripped 4 bases from V and 8 bases from J, with 14 bases between. CDR1 is MNHEY, CDR2 SVGAGI, per germline. The CDR3 loop spans 13 amino acids. Here the CDR3 reads CASSSRDNSGYTF. CDR3 coding DNA: TGTGCCAGCAGTTCCCGGGACAATTCGGGCTACACCTTC.

This clone was detected only a few times. This rearrangement joins TRBV19 to TRBJ1-1; possibly TRBD1 for D (6 bases). V was clipped by 4 bases and J by 8 bases, with 8 bases between them. Germline V gene data show CDR1 as LNHDA and CDR2 as SQIVND (reference sequence). The CDR3 totals 11 residues. The CDR3 reads CASSRGQEAFF. CDR3 DNA sequence: TGTGCCAGTAGTAGGGGGCAGGAAGCTTTCTTT.

This clone was detected only once. Other nucleotide sequences in the sample specify the same CDR3. This chain links TRBV2 with TRBJ1-1; D possibly corresponds to TRBD1 (5 bases). Looked up from germline, CDR1 is SNHLY and CDR2 is FYNNEI. Deletions cut 1 base from V and 5 bases from J, with 8 bases between. The CDR3 loop spans 13 amino acids. The DNA of the CDR3 is TGTGCCAGCAGTGAAGGGGGCGTAACTGAAGCTTTCTTT. It is translated as CASSEGGVTEAFF.

This sequence joins TRBV9 and TRBJ2-3, with 8 nucleotides matching TRBD2. With V trimmed by 0 bases and J by 3 bases, 6 bases remained unmatched. The CDR3 has 16 residues. Germline V gives CDR1 SGDLS, CDR2 YYNGEE. In DNA, the CDR3 is TGTGCCAGCAGCGTAGCAAGCGGGGGTGGTACAGATACGCAGTATTTT. Translated, it gives CASSVASGGGTDTQYF.

The chain has TRBV7-3 and TRBJ1-2; TRBD1 is a possible D gene (6 bases). Trimming left V 2 bases short and J 7 bases short, with 20 bases between. There are 16 residues in the CDR3. Germline assignment: CDR1 SGHTA and CDR2 FQGTGA. CDR3 amino acids: CASSLVGGRGRSGYTF. The CDR3 region has the DNA TGTGCCAGCAGCTTAGTAGGTGGCCGGGGGCGTAGTGGCTACACCTTC.